The 6 T cell receptor beta chains listed next were all sequenced from one sample in a study of cytomegalovirus exposure and HLA in healthy donors. PCR primers comprised 60 Vbeta and 13 Jbeta primers. Sequencing was performed with immunoSEQ multiplex PCR; in TCRdb, only in-frame clones are kept and a portion is missing. The table includes over 65,000 clones, less than 85% detected once. The sample taken for sequencing was PBMCs. These receptors all stem from a human donor in good health.

The gene calls are TRBV6-1 and TRBJ2-7; tentative D call: TRBD1 (6 bases). CDR3 size: 15 residues. V was pared by 4 bases and J by 0 bases, with 13 bases between. The germline CDR1 and CDR2 sequences are MNHNS and SASEGT. The CDR3 is CASSVGQGSSYEQYF. The CDR3 DNA reads as TGTGCCAGCAGTGTAGGGCAGGGGAGCTCCTACGAGCAGTACTTC.

The V call is TRBV2, the J call TRBJ2-5; D perhaps matches TRBD1 (5 bases). Trimming stripped 7 bases from V and 5 bases from J, with 8 bases between. Germline CDR1 and CDR2: SNHLY and FYNNEI. This CDR3 comprises 11 residues. As DNA, the CDR3 is TGTGCCAGCAAGGGGCTGGAGACCCAGTACTTC. This translates into CASKGLETQYF. Using reference TRBV2 and TRBJ2-5 for the parts outside the CDR3, the full variable domain is EPEVTQTPSHQVTQMGQEVILRCVPISNHLYFYWYRQILGQKVEFLVSFYNNEISEKSEIFDDQFSVERPDGSNFTLKIRSTKLEDSAMYFCASKGLETQYFGPGTRLLVL.

This chain joins TRBV7-2 and TRBJ2-7; TRBD1 might be the D (6 bases). V was cut by 7 bases and J by 1 base, with 17 bases left in between. The CDR3 is 15 amino acids. Germline loops: CDR1 SGHTA, CDR2 FQGNSA. The CDR3, as DNA: TGTGCCAGCACCCCCACCCCGGGACATTCCTACGAGCAGTACTTC. Protein: CASTPTPGHSYEQYF.

The chain combines TRBV10-1 with TRBJ1-4, with TRBD1 matching over 8 bases. V lost 8 bases and J lost 5; bases outside the gene matches: 7. The germline V gene encodes CDR1 WNHNN and CDR2 SYGVQD (reference sequence). The CDR3 has 14 residues. The CDR3 nucleotides read TGCGCCAGCGAACGGACAGGGCAAAATGAAAAACTGTTTTTT. It is translated as CASERTGQNEKLFF.

This chain joins TRBV9 and TRBJ2-6; weak D call: TRBD2 (6 bases). CDR1 is SGDLS and CDR2 is YYNGEE in the germline V gene. Deletions cut 0 bases from V and 2 bases from J, with 12 bases between. The CDR3 loop spans 17 amino acids. The CDR3 DNA sequence: TGTGCCAGCAGCGTAGCCCCCCGCGGGGCTGGGGCCAACGTCCTGACTTTC. Its protein is CASSVAPRGAGANVLTF.

This chain uses TRBV9 with TRBJ2-5; 7 nucleotides agree with TRBD2. The germline V gene encodes CDR1 SGDLS and CDR2 YYNGEE. CDR3 length: 14 amino acids. J lost 3 bases, V lost 3 bases, and 5 bases had no gene match. For the CDR3, the DNA is TGTGCCAGCAGCGGGGTAGCGGGCAAAGAGACCCAGTACTTC. It specifies CASSGVAGKETQYF. Based on the CDR3 plus reference TRBV9 and TRBJ2-5, the full variable domain is DSGVTQTPKHLITATGQRVTLRCSPRSGDLSVYWYQQSLDQGLQFLIQYYNGEERAKGNILERFSAQQFPDLHSELNLSSLELGDSALYFCASSGVAGKETQYFGPGTRLLVL.